This entry concerns a single T cell receptor (beta chain). The antigen it binds to is not known. The input lacks base qualities; no much larger clone sits a single base away. This record belongs to a study of control samples from healthy donors and cancer patients (dated by TCRdb to about 2020). Receptor amplification or capture employed the immunoSEQ multiplex PCR assay. Imported from immuneACCESS, the table was reduced by TCRdb to in-frame sequences with V and J called. These copies leave out some clones; in studies compared against another copy, an unresolved V gene accounts for under half, and the cause of the remainder is not known. Within this sample are some 97,000 clones, with more than 75% of them counted one time only. The ten largest account for approximately 20% of the sample. Taken from the germline V gene, the CDR1 and CDR2 loops are MRHNA and SNTAGT. The CDR3, cysteine through phenylalanine, is 12 amino acids long. Of all the DNA, just the CDR3 is kept, 36 bases in frame from base 1. For this chain, trimming is 6 bases at the V end and 8 bases at the J end, and the number of junction bases without a gene match is 3.

Recombination connected TRBV6-4 to TRBJ1-2, with 10 bases aligning to TRBD1. Sequenced sample: blood. The source is a woman between 50 and 59 years old in good health. The nucleotides read TGTGCCAGCAGGGGACAGGGGCGAGGCTACACCTTC. It encodes CASRGQGRGYTF.